Reported below is one T cell receptor (beta chain). Its antigen remains unknown. These data are taken from a study of CXCR3-negative and CXCR3-positive naive CD8 T cells. Overall study results and limits: The study found CXCR3 expression partially decreased after cryopreservation and ran most assays on fresh PBMCs. The study found comparably high diversity in both naive subsets and much lower diversity in memory CD8+ cells. CXCR3-positive naive cells carried more hydrophobic TRB CDR3s than CXCR3-negative ones.

Libraries were UMI-labeled 5' RACE TRB cDNA. TCRdb re-called the 5' RACE reads and shows each CDR3 protein once, DNA omitted. The sample totals about 81,000 distinct CDR3 sequences. The germline V gene encodes CDR1 SQVTM and CDR2 ANQGSEA. The CDR3 covers 13 residues. The sequence came from a human donor in good health. Some clones in this sample may be carry-over from other donors' samples. What was sequenced was naive CXCR3- CD8+ T cells from blood. Subset defined: CD45RO-CCR7+CD27+CD95- naive CD8+ T cells lacking CXCR3 (TNR3-). This chain uses TRBV29-1 with TRBJ2-7. CDR3 loop: CSAVPGSSYEQYF.